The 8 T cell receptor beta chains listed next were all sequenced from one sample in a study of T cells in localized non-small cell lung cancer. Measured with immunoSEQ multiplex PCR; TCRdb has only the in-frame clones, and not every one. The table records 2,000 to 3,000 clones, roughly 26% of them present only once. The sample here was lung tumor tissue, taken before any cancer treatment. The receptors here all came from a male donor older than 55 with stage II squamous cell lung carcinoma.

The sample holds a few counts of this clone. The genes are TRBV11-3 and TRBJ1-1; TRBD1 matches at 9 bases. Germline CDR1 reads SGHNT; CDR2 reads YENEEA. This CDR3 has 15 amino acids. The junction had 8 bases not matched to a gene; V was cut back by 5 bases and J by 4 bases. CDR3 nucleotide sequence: TGTGCCAGCAGCCCCGGACAGGGGTTGCGCACTGAAGCTTTCTTT. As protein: CASSPGQGLRTEAFF.

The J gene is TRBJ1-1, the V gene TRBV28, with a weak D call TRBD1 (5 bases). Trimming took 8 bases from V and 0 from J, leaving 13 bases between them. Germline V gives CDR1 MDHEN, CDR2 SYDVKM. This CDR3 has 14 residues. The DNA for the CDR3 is TGTGCCAGCTTTAAGCGGGGGATGAACACTGAAGCTTTCTTT. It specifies CASFKRGMNTEAFF. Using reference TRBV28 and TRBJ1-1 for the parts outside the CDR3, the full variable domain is DVKVTQSSRYLVKRTGEKVFLECVQDMDHENMFWYRQDPGLGLRLIYFSYDVKMKEKGDIPEGYSVSREKKERFSLILESASTNQTSMYLCASFKRGMNTEAFFGQGTRLTVV.

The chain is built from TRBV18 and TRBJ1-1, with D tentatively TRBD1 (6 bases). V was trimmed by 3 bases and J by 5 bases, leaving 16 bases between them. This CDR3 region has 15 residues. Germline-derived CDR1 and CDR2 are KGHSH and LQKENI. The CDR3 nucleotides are TGTGCCAGCTCACCCCCGTGGCAGGGGAGGACTGAAGCTTTCTTT. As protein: CASSPPWQGRTEAFF.

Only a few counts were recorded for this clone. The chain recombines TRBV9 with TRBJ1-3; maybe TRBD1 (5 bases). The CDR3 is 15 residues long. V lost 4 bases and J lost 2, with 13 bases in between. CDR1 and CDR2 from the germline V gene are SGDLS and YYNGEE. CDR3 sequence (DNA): TGTGCCAGCAGCCCCACCGAGGGGACTGGAAACACCATATATTTT. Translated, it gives CASSPTEGTGNTIYF.

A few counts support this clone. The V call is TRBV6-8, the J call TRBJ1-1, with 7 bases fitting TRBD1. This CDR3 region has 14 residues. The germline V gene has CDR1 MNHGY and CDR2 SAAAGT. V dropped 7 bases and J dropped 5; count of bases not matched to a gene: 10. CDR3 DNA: TGTGCCAGCAAAAGACAGGGATGGTGGACTGAAGCTTTCTTT. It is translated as CASKRQGWWTEAFF.

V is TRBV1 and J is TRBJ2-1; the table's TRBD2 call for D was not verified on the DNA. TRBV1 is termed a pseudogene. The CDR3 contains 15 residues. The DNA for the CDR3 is TGCGCCAGCAGCCAAGCCGGGACTAGGGTCGTTGAGCAGTTCTTC. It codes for CASSQAGTRVVEQFF.

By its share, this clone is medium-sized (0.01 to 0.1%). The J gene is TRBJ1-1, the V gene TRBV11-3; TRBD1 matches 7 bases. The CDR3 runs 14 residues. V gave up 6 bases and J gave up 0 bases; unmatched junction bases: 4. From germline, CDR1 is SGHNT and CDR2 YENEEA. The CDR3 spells CASRFRGVNTEAFF. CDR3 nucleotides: TGTGCCAGCAGATTCAGGGGGGTGAACACTGAAGCTTTCTTT.

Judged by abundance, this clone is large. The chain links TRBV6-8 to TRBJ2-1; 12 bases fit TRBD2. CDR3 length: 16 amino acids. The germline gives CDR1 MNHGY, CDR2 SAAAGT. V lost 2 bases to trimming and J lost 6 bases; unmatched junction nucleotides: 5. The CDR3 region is CASSYDQGLAGNEQFF. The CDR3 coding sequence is TGTGCCAGCAGTTACGATCAGGGACTAGCGGGCAATGAGCAGTTCTTC.